A single sample gave rise to the 13 T cell receptor beta chains below, sequenced in a study of T-cell memory formation after mild COVID-19. TCRdb ran MiXCR on the 5' RACE reads and lists one entry per CDR3 protein. The sample has some 110,000 distinct CDR3 sequences, around 15% seen once. The sample comprised PBMCs or a T cell subset sorted from them (not recorded which). Receptor source: an adult woman who had mild COVID-19 (a few samples of this study predate the infection). Cell type and time point are not known.

This clonotype has more than one count but fewer than ten. The V gene is TRBV7-9, the J gene TRBJ2-2; weak D call: TRBD2 (5 bases). There are 14 residues in the CDR3. V was cut by 5 bases and J by 6 bases, with 13 bases left in between. Germline CDR1 and CDR2: SEHNR and FQNEAQ (reference sequence). DNA of the CDR3: TGTGCCAGCAGCCCCTGGAGCGGCCCCGGGGAGCTGTTTTTT. It encodes CASSPWSGPGELFF.

This clonotype was counted many times. This chain connects TRBV7-6 to TRBJ2-7, with 13 bases lining up with TRBD2. The V segment lost 3 bases and the J segment 6 bases; nucleotides outside the gene matches: 5. The CDR3 consists of 15 residues. Germline V gene lookup returns CDR1 SGHVS and CDR2 FNYEAQ. CDR3 sequence: CASSLGLAGYGEQYF. CDR3 nucleotide sequence: TGTGCCAGCAGCTTGGGACTAGCGGGGTACGGCGAGCAGTACTTC.

This clonotype was detected many times. The chain combines TRBV5-6 with TRBJ2-7; no firm D call. Trimming removed 2 bases at V and 7 bases at J, with 16 bases between. Looked up from germline, CDR1 is SGHDT and CDR2 is YYEEEE. The CDR3 covers 14 residues. The DNA for the CDR3 is TGTGCCAGCAGCTTCAGTAGGCGGCGTTGGGAGCAGTACTTC. Amino acids: CASSFSRRRWEQYF.

The genes are TRBV20-1 and TRBJ2-5, with 7 bases lining up with TRBD1. The ends lost 6 bases at V and 1 base at J; junction bases unmatched: 8. The CDR3 loop spans 14 amino acids. CDR1 and CDR2 from the germline V gene are DFQATT and SNEGSKA (reference sequence). Here the CDR3 reads CSAAPGTVQETQYF. CDR3 coding DNA: TGCAGTGCAGCACCTGGGACAGTCCAAGAGACCCAGTACTTC.

There are a few counts of this clonotype. The chain carries TRBV4-1 and TRBJ2-7, with 7 bases aligning to TRBD2. The CDR3 loop spans 14 amino acids. J lost 3 bases, V lost 1 base, and 3 bases had no gene match. The V gene's germline CDR1 is MGHRA and CDR2 YSYEKL. In DNA, the CDR3 is TGCGCCAGCAGCCAAGGATCGGGGGGCTACGAGCAGTACTTC. This codes for CASSQGSGGYEQYF.

The rearrangement uses TRBV29-1 and TRBJ2-2; 9 positions agree with TRBD2. The germline V gene encodes CDR1 SQVTM and CDR2 ANQGSEA. The CDR3 covers 14 residues. With 6 bases clipped from V and 1 base from J, the junction kept 3 bases outside the gene matches. Here the CDR3 reads CSVPTSGNTGELFF. In DNA form, the CDR3 reads TGCAGCGTACCGACTAGCGGGAACACCGGGGAGCTGTTTTTT.

The sample holds many counts of this clonotype. The chain joins TRBV4-1 to TRBJ2-5; the match to TRBD2 covers 9 bases. This CDR3 region has 15 residues. Germline assignment: CDR1 MGHRA and CDR2 YSYEKL. V shed 6 bases, J shed 5 bases, and the junction held 10 bases outside the gene matches. CDR3 amino acids: CASRRLLAGLETQYF. The CDR3 nucleotides are TGCGCCAGCAGACGGCTGCTAGCGGGGTTGGAGACCCAGTACTTC.

This clonotype was counted only a few times. V is TRBV9 and J is TRBJ1-1; D gene uncertain. The CDR3 is made up of 14 amino acids. Trimming pared 0 bases from V and 2 bases from J, leaving 8 bases between. Germline V lookup: CDR1 SGDLS, CDR2 YYNGEE. The DNA of the CDR3 is TGTGCCAGCAGCGTAGCAGACGGAAACACTGAAGCTTTCTTT. Its translation: CASSVADGNTEAFF.

This clonotype turned up a few times. The chain has TRBV7-9 and TRBJ1-1; D not certain. CDR1 SEHNR and CDR2 FQNEAQ come from the germline V gene (reference sequence). V dropped 3 bases and J dropped 7 bases, with 27 bases sitting between them. This CDR3 spans 18 amino acids. The chain's CDR3 is CASSFPAPGVVFGGEAFF. In DNA form, the CDR3 reads TGTGCCAGCAGCTTTCCAGCCCCGGGAGTCGTCTTCGGCGGTGAAGCTTTCTTT.

The chain is built from TRBV5-6 and TRBJ2-1; D call uncertain. This CDR3 comprises 16 residues. Trimming removed 2 bases at V and 6 bases at J, with 18 bases between. The germline gives CDR1 SGHDT, CDR2 YYEEEE. This CDR3 is CASSFSEYGWFNEQFF. The CDR3 DNA reads TGTGCCAGCAGCTTCTCTGAGTACGGGTGGTTCAATGAGCAGTTCTTC.

The rearrangement links TRBV7-6 to TRBJ2-1; D is perhaps TRBD1 (5 bases). The CDR3 has 17 amino acids. Germline V gives CDR1 SGHVS, CDR2 FNYEAQ. V was trimmed by 0 bases and J by 6 bases, leaving 18 bases between them. The CDR3 protein is CASSLAWGSIRGNEQFF. Here the CDR3 DNA reads TGTGCCAGCAGCTTAGCGTGGGGTAGTATTAGGGGCAATGAGCAGTTCTTC.

This clonotype was seen a handful of times. V gene TRBV19 combines with J gene TRBJ2-2; unclear D gene. Germline values: CDR1 LNHDA, CDR2 SQIVND (reference sequence). Trimming removed 8 bases from V and 6 bases from J, with 7 bases in between. The CDR3 spans 11 residues. CDR3 region: CASSRAGELFF. For the CDR3, the DNA is TGTGCCAGTTCTAGAGCCGGGGAGCTGTTTTTT.

In this sample, this clonotype turned up a few times. CDR3 residues: CSVVGRSSYNEQFF. The CDR3 DNA sequence: TGCAGCGTTGTGGGGCGGAGCTCCTACAATGAGCAGTTCTTC. This chain joins TRBV29-1 and TRBJ2-1; D is possibly TRBD1 (5 bases). CDR1 is SQVTM and CDR2 is ANQGSEA in the germline V gene. This CDR3 spans 14 amino acids. V lost 4 bases, J lost 0 bases, and 10 bases lay in between.